The following is a T cell receptor beta chain sequence with its context. This specimen belongs to a study of PD-L1 blockade in urothelial cancer. On the study more broadly: Patients commenced atezolizumab in 2014, and it was given at 1,200 mg intravenously every 3 weeks. Patients had received 0 to 3 prior chemotherapy regimens. T cell content in blood samples showed a median of 141,255.

Noted time point: peripheral blood 6 weeks after treatment start. Urothelial carcinoma, locally advanced or metastatic, affected the patients. Germline lookup yields CDR1 KGHSH and CDR2 LQKENI. This CDR3 has 14 residues. With 2 bases removed from V and 7 bases from J, the gap between germline ends came to 9 bases. Some clones are missing from TCRdb's copy, which holds only in-frame ones; the method was immunoSEQ multiplex PCR. Seen here are some 48,000 clones, approximately 83% observed once, and the top ten hold around 9.3%. J is TRBJ1-6 and V is TRBV18, with a tentative D call TRBD1 (6 bases). This TCR derives from a man in his fifties or sixties with urothelial cancer. The sample here was PBMCs, taken around atezolizumab (anti-PD-L1) treatment. Written as DNA, the CDR3 is TGTGCCAGCTCACCAATAGACAGGAATTCACCCCTCCACTTT. This sequence encodes CASSPIDRNSPLHF.